One and the same sample provided the 21 T cell receptor beta chains below, sequenced in a study of blood T cell repertoires in COVID-19. Data came from immunoSEQ multiplex PCR; TCRdb stores just in-frame clones and leaves some out. The sample consists of 90,000 to 150,000 clones, 79% of them appearing once. Sequencing was performed on peripheral blood. All receptors come from a woman of 80 years or more with acute or convalescent COVID-19.

The chain employs TRBV9 and TRBJ1-2; 10 bases align to TRBD1. Unmatched junction bases numbered 9, after V lost 0 bases and J lost 4 bases. The CDR3 sequence is 17 residues long. The germline gives CDR1 SGDLS, CDR2 YYNGEE. CDR3 sequence reads: CASSVARTGGPLYGYTF. The CDR3 DNA reads as TGTGCCAGCAGCGTAGCACGGACAGGGGGACCACTCTATGGCTACACCTTC.

This chain connects TRBV11-2 to TRBJ1-1; 7 bases are shared with TRBD1. CDR1 and CDR2 from the germline V gene are SGHAT and FQNNGV. Trimming removed 1 base from V and 4 bases from J; junction bases left unmatched: 3. The CDR3 has 14 amino acids. The CDR3: CASSLGYRGTEAFF. In nucleotides, the CDR3 is TGTGCCAGCAGCTTAGGATACAGGGGCACTGAAGCTTTCTTT.

This sequence joins TRBV6-5 and TRBJ1-2; 7 nucleotides line up with TRBD1. Losses at the gene ends were 6 bases for V and 3 bases for J; bases not matched to a gene: 10. Germline CDR1 and CDR2: MNHEY and SVGAGI. This CDR3 region has 15 residues. The CDR3 region has the DNA TGTGCCAGCAGCCGGACAGGCCAACTATACTATGGCTACACCTTC. It specifies CASSRTGQLYYGYTF.

The chain has TRBV4-1 and TRBJ1-4, with D maybe TRBD1 (5 bases). The germline V and J ends were trimmed by 0 bases and 4 bases, with 15 bases remaining between them. The CDR3 spans 17 residues. Germline CDR1 is MGHRA and CDR2 is YSYEKL. The CDR3 DNA follows: TGCGCCAGCAGCCAAGACCCTTCGCGGGGGGGTAATGAAAAACTGTTTTTT. Translated, it gives CASSQDPSRGGNEKLFF.

The rearrangement uses TRBV30 and TRBJ1-1; weak D call: TRBD1 (6 bases). V was cut by 0 bases and J by 1 base, with 15 bases left in between. The CDR3 runs 16 residues. Per the germline V gene, CDR1 is GTSNPN and CDR2 is SVGIG (reference sequence). Here the CDR3 reads CAWSVGLGGTNTEAFF. As DNA, the CDR3 is TGTGCCTGGAGTGTTGGGTTAGGGGGAACGAACACTGAAGCTTTCTTT.

J is TRBJ2-5 and V is TRBV6-5, with D unresolved. Looked up from germline, CDR1 is MNHEY and CDR2 is SVGAGI. The CDR3 is 12 residues long. Trimming removed 2 bases at V and 6 bases at J, with 7 bases between. The CDR3 DNA reads TGTGCCAGCAGTTACGATAGAAAGACCCAGTACTTC. This translates into CASSYDRKTQYF.

V gene TRBV28 combines with J gene TRBJ2-1; a weak D match, TRBD1 (6 bases). Per germline, CDR1 MDHEN and CDR2 SYDVKM. V was clipped by 10 bases and J by 2 bases, with 15 bases between them. CDR3 length: 14 residues. The CDR3 region is CAIQGRDPYNEQFF. The CDR3 nucleotides read TGTGCCATACAGGGAAGGGACCCCTACAATGAGCAGTTCTTC.

This clone was observed a few times. This sequence joins TRBV7-2 and TRBJ1-4; D possibly corresponds to TRBD1 (5 bases). Trimming stripped 3 bases from V and 4 bases from J, with 15 bases between. The CDR3 has 16 amino acids. The germline CDR1 and CDR2 sequences are SGHTA and FQGNSA. The CDR3 sequence: CASSFGAGLYNEKLFF. The DNA of the CDR3 is TGTGCCAGCAGCTTTGGGGCAGGCCTATATAATGAAAAACTGTTTTTT. Supplemented by reference TRBV7-2 and TRBJ1-4, the full variable domain reads GAGVSQSPSNKVTEKGKDVELRCDPISGHTALYWYRQSLGQGLEFLIYFQGNSAPDKSGLPSDRFSAERTGGSVSTLTIQRTQQEDSAVYLCASSFGAGLYNEKLFFGSGTQLSVL.

The rearrangement links TRBV7-2 to TRBJ2-1; TRBD2 agrees at 8 bases. This CDR3 is built from 15 residues. V gave up 2 bases and J gave up 6 bases; unmatched junction bases: 6. In germline, CDR1 is SGHTA, CDR2 FQGNSA. The CDR3 here is CASSLQSGGLNEQFF. In nucleotides, the CDR3 is TGTGCCAGCAGCTTACAAAGCGGGGGACTCAATGAGCAGTTCTTC.

The chain employs TRBV28 and TRBJ2-3, with 9 bases lining up with TRBD2. Germline loops: CDR1 MDHEN, CDR2 SYDVKM. This CDR3 has 13 residues. V gave up 7 bases and J gave up 6 bases; unmatched junction bases: 5. The CDR3 sequence: CASTPSGRDTQYF. The CDR3, as DNA: TGTGCCAGCACCCCCAGCGGGAGGGATACGCAGTATTTT.

The chain has TRBV6-6 and TRBJ2-7, with TRBD1 matching over 7 bases. The CDR3 has 13 amino acids. Germline V gene lookup returns CDR1 MNHNY and CDR2 SVGAGI (reference sequence). Losses at the gene ends were 6 bases for V and 3 bases for J; bases not matched to a gene: 5. The CDR3 bases are TGTGCCAGCAGCCTACGACAGGGCTACGAGCAGTACTTC. Translating it yields CASSLRQGYEQYF.

The rearrangement joins TRBV5-8 to TRBJ1-2; 8 bases align to TRBD1. From germline, CDR1 is SGHTS and CDR2 YDEGEE. The V gene end was trimmed by 3 bases and the J gene end by 6 bases; junction bases not matched to a gene: 19. The length of the CDR3 is 18 residues. Here the CDR3 reads CASSSPRGTGVYGDGYTF. The CDR3, as DNA: TGTGCCAGCAGCTCCCCCCGCGGGACAGGAGTTTACGGGGATGGCTACACCTTC. The whole variable domain, remainder taken from reference TRBV5-8 and TRBJ1-2, is EAGVTQSPTHLIKTRGQQATLRCSPISGHTSVYWYQQALGLGLQFLLWYDEGEERNRGNFPPRFSGRQFPNYSSELNVNALELEDSALYLCASSSPRGTGVYGDGYTFGSGTRLTVV.

The chain couples TRBV5-4 to TRBJ2-2; TRBD1 aligns across 7 bases. The CDR3 is made up of 16 amino acids. Germline V gene sequence: CDR1 SGHNT, CDR2 YYREEE (reference sequence). The junction had 8 bases not matched to a gene; V was cut back by 4 bases and J by 2 bases. This CDR3 is CASSGSTGINTGELFF. The CDR3 DNA follows: TGTGCCAGCAGCGGGTCGACAGGGATTAACACCGGGGAGCTGTTTTTT.

The rearrangement joins TRBV4-2 to TRBJ1-2; TRBD1 agrees at 12 bases. The CDR3 has 17 amino acids. Unmatched junction bases numbered 5, after V lost 0 bases and J lost 3 bases. Germline V gene sequence: CDR1 LGHNA, CDR2 YNFKEQ. CDR3 sequence reads: CASSQDWGQGADYGYTF. Here the CDR3 DNA reads TGTGCCAGCAGCCAAGATTGGGGACAGGGGGCGGACTATGGCTACACCTTC.

The chain carries TRBV19 and TRBJ2-7; 11 bases fit TRBD2. The CDR3 has 14 amino acids. The germline V gene has CDR1 LNHDA and CDR2 SQIVND (reference sequence). V trimming: 2 bases; J trimming: 6 bases; junction bases outside the gene matches: 3. CDR3 region: CASSISSGRGEQYF. CDR3 nucleotide sequence: TGTGCCAGTAGTATAAGTAGCGGGAGGGGCGAGCAGTACTTC.

This rearrangement joins TRBV5-1 to TRBJ1-6; perhaps TRBD1 as D (5 bases). The V end lost 3 bases, the J end lost 10 bases, and 14 bases lay between the germline ends. Germline V gene lookup returns CDR1 SGHRS and CDR2 YFSETQ. The CDR3 consists of 14 residues. CDR3 coding DNA: TGCGCCAGCAGCTCGGGGGACGTTGGCTCACCCCTCCACTTT. Protein product: CASSSGDVGSPLHF.

The chain uses TRBV7-8 and TRBJ2-3, with a tentative D call TRBD1 (6 bases). The V end was cut by 1 base, the J end by 0 bases, with 8 bases between. The CDR3 sequence is 15 residues long. Germline V gene sequence: CDR1 SGHVS, CDR2 FQNEAQ. The chain's CDR3 is CASSLDGTSTDTQYF. The CDR3 DNA reads TGTGCCAGCAGCTTAGACGGGACAAGCACAGATACGCAGTATTTT. The entire variable domain, with the rest obtained from reference TRBV7-8 and TRBJ2-3, is as follows: GAGVSQSPRYKVAKRGQDVALRCDPISGHVSLFWYQQALGQGPEFLTYFQNEAQLDKSGLPSDRFFAERPEGSVSTLKIQRTQQEDSAVYLCASSLDGTSTDTQYFGPGTRLTVL.

The rearrangement links TRBV2 to TRBJ1-2; no firm D call. Germline V gene sequence: CDR1 SNHLY, CDR2 FYNNEI. Trimming left V 6 bases short and J 4 bases short, with 9 bases between. This CDR3 region has 12 residues. As DNA, the CDR3 is TGTGCCAGCAGCACAGACCTCTATGGCTACACCTTC. Its translation is CASSTDLYGYTF.

The CDR3 DNA reads TGTGCCAGCAGCCCCTGGGGAGGTTTGAACACTGAAGCTTTCTTT. It codes for CASSPWGGLNTEAFF. The chain carries TRBV6-5 and TRBJ1-1; no reliable D call. Germline loops: CDR1 MNHEY, CDR2 SVGAGI. The CDR3 extends over 15 amino acids. V lost 6 bases, J lost 0 bases, and 14 bases lay in between.

The chain joins TRBV3-1 (or the pseudogene TRBV3-2) to TRBJ2-3; 10 bases are a match to TRBD2. The CDR3 extends over 16 amino acids. Looked up from germline, CDR1 is LGHDT and CDR2 is YNNKEL (reference sequence). V trimming: 2 bases; J trimming: 3 bases; junction bases outside the gene matches: 5. The DNA for the CDR3 is TGTGCCAGCAGCCAAATGGTAGCGGGAGGTACAGATACGCAGTATTTT. As protein: CASSQMVAGGTDTQYF.

The rearrangement links TRBV30 to TRBJ1-2; 7 bases align to TRBD1. CDR3 length equals 13 residues. Germline V CDR1 and CDR2: GTSNPN, SVGIG (reference sequence). The V and J ends lost 7 bases and 6 bases, in that order; junction bases with no gene match: 11. CDR3 DNA: TGTGCCTCCCTCGACAGGGTTCTTGATGGCTACACCTTC. Encoded protein: CASLDRVLDGYTF.